This entry is about one TCR beta chain. Per the germline V gene, CDR1 is SGHRS and CDR2 is YFSETQ. The CDR3 is 16 amino acids. With V trimmed by 4 bases and J by 4 bases, 9 bases remained unmatched. The data are from a study of T cell changes during pregnancy in multiple sclerosis. TCRdb keeps only in-frame clones here, not all; method: immunoSEQ multiplex PCR. The repertoire holds fewer than 100,000 clones, with 75% to 90% as singletons. The receptor was derived from a female donor with multiple sclerosis, enrolled in a pregnancy study. Sequencing used peripheral blood, obtained before pregnancy. The gene calls are TRBV5-1 and TRBJ2-1; TRBD2 aligns across 9 bases. CDR3 bases: TGCGCCAGCAGCCATGGGAGCGGGGGGTCTTACAATGAGCAGTTCTTC. This gives the protein CASSHGSGGSYNEQFF.